The source of this T cell receptor (beta chain) is a study of T cell responses to AZD1222 COVID-19 vaccine. This CDR3 spans 11 amino acids. Germline V gene lookup returns CDR1 MNHEY and CDR2 SMNVEV (reference sequence). Trimming removed 7 bases from V and 7 bases from J, with 10 bases in between. Clones were sequenced by immunoSEQ multiplex PCR, and TCRdb holds only the in-frame ones, with some missing. The sample consists of some 140,000 clones, over 85% of them appearing once. This clonotype originated in an adult in good health. The rearrangement uses TRBV27 and TRBJ1-1; D may be TRBD1 (5 bases). Sequenced material: peripheral blood, taken on day 0 of AZD1222 vaccination. The CDR3 reads CASTGGSEAFF. The CDR3 bases are TGTGCCAGCACCGGGGGAAGTGAAGCTTTCTTT.